The present entry profiles one TCR beta chain with its context. The conserved final phenylalanine or tryptophan is absent from the CDR3, which likely points to a read error. The DNA is left out, because the CDR3 cannot be placed on it with certainty; the CDR3 is given as TCRdb lists it. The sample comes from a study of blood T cell repertoires in COVID-19. Study-wide background: Acute and convalescent COVID-19 specimens originated in the United States, Italy and Spain. Nucleic acid was either cDNA or gDNA, and it came from T cells, B-cell-depleted T cells, or PBMCs.

Counting both end residues, the CDR3 totals 8 amino acids. The germline V gene has CDR1 MNHEY and CDR2 SMNVEV (reference sequence). Study processing details: Counts of nucleated cells, estimated from reference gene primer amplification, were obtained. Clones were read by immunoSEQ multiplex PCR, and TCRdb kept only the in-frame ones, dropping some. Clone size and the V and J calls come from that table; the DNA yielded D and trimming. Of 150,000 to 200,000 clones in the sample, approximately 79% are singletons; the top ten hold 17%. This chain uses TRBV27 with TRBJ2-7; the table names TRBD1, a call not compared with the DNA. Material: peripheral blood. This receptor was identified in a man between 60 and 75 years old with active or convalescent COVID-19. CDR3 sequence: CASLDRGD.